The 10 T cell receptor beta chains below come from one sample, sequenced in a study of chemoradiotherapy in HPV16-positive cancers. Sequencing used immunoSEQ multiplex PCR; TCRdb keeps in-frame clones, though not all of them. The table includes around 15,000 clones, about 86% detected once. The material sequenced was blood, taken from a patient who underwent chemoradiotherapy. Source of these receptors: a human donor with HPV-associated anogenital cancer.

The chain has TRBV15 and TRBJ1-2; possibly TRBD1 for D (5 bases). V dropped 0 bases and J dropped 3 bases, with 14 bases sitting between them. CDR1 and CDR2 (germline): LNHNV, YYDKDF (reference sequence). This CDR3 region has 16 residues. The chain's CDR3 is CATSRDLGTADYGYTF. CDR3 DNA sequence: TGTGCCACCAGCAGAGATCTGGGGACCGCAGACTATGGCTACACCTTC. Supplemented by reference TRBV15 and TRBJ1-2, the full variable domain reads DAMVIQNPRYQVTQFGKPVTLSCSQTLNHNVMYWYQQKSSQAPKLLFHYYDKDFNNEADTPDNFQSRRPNTSFCFLDIRSPGLGDTAMYLCATSRDLGTADYGYTFGSGTRLTVV.

This chain joins TRBV28 and TRBJ2-7, with 10 bases matching TRBD1. V shed 7 bases and J 2 bases; nucleotides not matched to a gene: 2. The CDR3 covers 13 residues. Germline assignment: CDR1 MDHEN and CDR2 SYDVKM. Here the CDR3 reads CASKTGGTYEQYF. The CDR3 bases are TGTGCCAGCAAGACAGGGGGCACCTACGAGCAGTACTTC.

The genes are TRBV19 and TRBJ1-6; weak D call: TRBD1 (5 bases). Looked up from germline, CDR1 is LNHDA and CDR2 is SQIVND (reference sequence). The CDR3 spans 16 residues. With 8 bases removed from V and 6 bases from J, the gap between germline ends came to 20 bases. The CDR3: CASRSAPGRTNSPLHF. In DNA, the CDR3 is TGTGCCAGTCGGAGTGCCCCGGGACGGACTAATTCACCCCTCCACTTT.

The chain links TRBV4-1 to TRBJ1-2; D may be TRBD1 (6 bases). In germline, CDR1 is MGHRA, CDR2 YSYEKL. The V gene lost 2 bases and the J gene lost 2 bases, with 9 bases spanning the gap. The CDR3 consists of 14 residues. The CDR3 loop reads CASSQPGQNYGYTF. CDR3 nucleotides: TGCGCCAGCAGCCAACCCGGACAGAACTATGGCTACACCTTC.

This sequence joins TRBV10-1 and TRBJ1-5, with TRBD1 matching 10 bases. The CDR3 extends over 19 amino acids. Looked up from germline, CDR1 is WNHNN and CDR2 is SYGVQD (reference sequence). The V and J ends lost 3 bases and 4 bases, in that order; junction bases with no gene match: 15. The CDR3 DNA reads as TGCGCCAGCAGTGATTCAAGACAGGGGGCAAGTCGGCGTAATCAGCCCCAGCATTTT. It specifies CASSDSRQGASRRNQPQHF.

The chain carries TRBV19 and TRBJ1-1; 7 bases line up with TRBD1. Germline CDR1 is LNHDA and CDR2 is SQIVND (reference sequence). The CDR3 has 15 residues. V shed 4 bases and J 4 bases; nucleotides not matched to a gene: 9. Written as DNA, the CDR3 is TGTGCCAGTAGTAGTATAACAGGGGCGCGCACTGAAGCTTTCTTT. The encoded protein is CASSSITGARTEAFF.

The chain employs TRBV27 and TRBJ2-4, with TRBD2 matching 7 bases. The CDR3 is made up of 14 amino acids. The germline CDR1 and CDR2 sequences are MNHEY and SMNVEV (reference sequence). Unmatched junction bases numbered 4, after V lost 2 bases and J lost 6 bases. In DNA, the CDR3 is TGTGCCAGCAGTTTAGGGAGGGGATCAAACATTCAGTACTTC. Amino acid sequence: CASSLGRGSNIQYF.

The chain combines TRBV29-1 with TRBJ2-5; the match to TRBD2 covers 7 bases. V was clipped by 1 base and J by 2 bases; unmatched bases: 1. The CDR3 is 13 residues long. Germline-derived CDR1 and CDR2 are SQVTM and ANQGSEA. The CDR3 reads CSVEGGGQETQYF. CDR3 in DNA: TGCAGCGTTGAAGGGGGAGGGCAAGAGACCCAGTACTTC.

V gene TRBV18 combines with J gene TRBJ2-7; 7 bases agree with TRBD2. The CDR3 length is 14 residues. The ends lost 2 bases at V and 2 bases at J; junction bases unmatched: 3. The germline CDR1 and CDR2 sequences are KGHSH and LQKENI. CDR3 amino acids: CASSPMGGPYEQYF. The CDR3 bases are TGTGCCAGCTCACCAATGGGAGGGCCCTACGAGCAGTACTTC.

The gene calls are TRBV6-6 and TRBJ2-4, with TRBD1 as a possible D gene (6 bases). The CDR3 sequence is 14 residues long. Trimming left V 5 bases short and J 9 bases short, with 17 bases between. Germline loops: CDR1 MNHNY, CDR2 SVGAGI (reference sequence). The CDR3 DNA reads as TGTGCCAGCAGTCCCCGGGACATGACGGGCATTCAGTACTTC. It specifies CASSPRDMTGIQYF.